This TCR beta chain was captured by sequencing in a study of blood T cell repertoires in COVID-19. CDR3 length: 17 residues. The germline gives CDR1 KGHSH, CDR2 LQKENI. V lost 3 bases, J lost 2 bases, and 19 bases lay in between. Libraries were prepared by immunoSEQ multiplex PCR; TCRdb keeps only in-frame clonotypes and omits some of them. This table has tens of thousands of clones, roughly 74% appearing once. The genes are TRBV18 and TRBJ2-5, with a weak D call TRBD1 (5 bases). The clonotype originates from a woman aged 80 or older with acute or convalescent COVID-19. Source material: peripheral blood. In DNA, the CDR3 is TGTGCCAGCTCACCGGAGCAGGGTGGGTTTGGTCAAGAGACCCAGTACTTC. Its translation: CASSPEQGGFGQETQYF.